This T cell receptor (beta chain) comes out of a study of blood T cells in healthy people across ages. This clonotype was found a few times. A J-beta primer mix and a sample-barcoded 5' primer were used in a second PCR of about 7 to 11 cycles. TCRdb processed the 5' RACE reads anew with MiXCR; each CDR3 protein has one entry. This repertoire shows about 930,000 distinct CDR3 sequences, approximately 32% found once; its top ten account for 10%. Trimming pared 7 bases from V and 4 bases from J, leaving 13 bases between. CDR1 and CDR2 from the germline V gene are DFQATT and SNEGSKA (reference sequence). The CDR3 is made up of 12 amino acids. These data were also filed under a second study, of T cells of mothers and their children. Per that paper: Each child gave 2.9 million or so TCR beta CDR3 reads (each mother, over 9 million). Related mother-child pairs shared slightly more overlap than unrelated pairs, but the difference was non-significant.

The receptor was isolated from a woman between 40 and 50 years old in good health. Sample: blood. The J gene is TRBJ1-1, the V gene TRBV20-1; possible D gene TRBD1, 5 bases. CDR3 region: CSVGVQGTEAFF. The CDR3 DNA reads TGCAGTGTTGGGGTCCAGGGCACTGAAGCTTTCTTT.